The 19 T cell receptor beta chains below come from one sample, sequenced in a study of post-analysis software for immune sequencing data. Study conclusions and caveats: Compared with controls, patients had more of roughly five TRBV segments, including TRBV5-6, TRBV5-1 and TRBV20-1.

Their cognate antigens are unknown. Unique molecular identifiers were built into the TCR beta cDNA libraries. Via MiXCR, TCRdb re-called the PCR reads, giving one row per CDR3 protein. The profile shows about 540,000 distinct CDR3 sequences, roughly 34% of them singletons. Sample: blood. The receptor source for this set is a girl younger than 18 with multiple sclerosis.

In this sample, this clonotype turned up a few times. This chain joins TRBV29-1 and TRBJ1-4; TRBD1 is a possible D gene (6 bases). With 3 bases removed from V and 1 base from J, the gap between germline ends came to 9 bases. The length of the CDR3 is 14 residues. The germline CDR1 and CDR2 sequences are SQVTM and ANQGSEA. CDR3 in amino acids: CSVDKGGTNEKLFF. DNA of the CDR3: TGCAGCGTTGATAAGGGGGGAACTAATGAAAAACTGTTTTTT.

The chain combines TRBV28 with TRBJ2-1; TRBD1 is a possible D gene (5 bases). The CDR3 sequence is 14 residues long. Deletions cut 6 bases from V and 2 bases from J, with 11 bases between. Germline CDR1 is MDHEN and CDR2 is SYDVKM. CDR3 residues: CASRSAGTYNEQFF. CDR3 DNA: TGTGCCAGCAGATCGGCAGGGACCTACAATGAGCAGTTCTTC.

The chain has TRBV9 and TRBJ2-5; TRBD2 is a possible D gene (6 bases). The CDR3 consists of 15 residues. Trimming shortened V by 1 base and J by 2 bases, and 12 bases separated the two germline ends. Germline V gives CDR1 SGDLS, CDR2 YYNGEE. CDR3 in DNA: TGTGCCAGCAGCGTACAGGACTATGCACAAGAGACCCAGTACTTC. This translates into CASSVQDYAQETQYF. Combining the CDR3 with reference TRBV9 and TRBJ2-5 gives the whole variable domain DSGVTQTPKHLITATGQRVTLRCSPRSGDLSVYWYQQSLDQGLQFLIQYYNGEERAKGNILERFSAQQFPDLHSELNLSSLELGDSALYFCASSVQDYAQETQYFGPGTRLLVL.

The CDR3 nucleotides read TGTGCCAGCAGCCAAGATATCCAGGGGGCGGCCACCGGGGAGCTGTTTTTT. This sequence encodes CASSQDIQGAATGELFF. The genes are TRBV14 and TRBJ2-2, with 8 bases aligning to TRBD1. V shed 0 bases and J 4 bases; nucleotides not matched to a gene: 7. The CDR3 sequence is 17 residues long. Germline V gives CDR1 SGHDN, CDR2 FVKESK.

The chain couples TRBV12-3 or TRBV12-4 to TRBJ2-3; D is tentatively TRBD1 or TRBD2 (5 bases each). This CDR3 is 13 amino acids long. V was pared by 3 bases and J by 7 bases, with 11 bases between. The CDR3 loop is CASSFPGTNTQYF. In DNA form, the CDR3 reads TGTGCCAGCAGTTTCCCAGGGACGAATACGCAGTATTTT.

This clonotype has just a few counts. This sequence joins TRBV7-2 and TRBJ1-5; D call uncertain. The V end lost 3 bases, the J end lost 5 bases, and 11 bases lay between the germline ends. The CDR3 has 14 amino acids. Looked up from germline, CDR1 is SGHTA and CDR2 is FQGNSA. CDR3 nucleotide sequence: TGTGCCAGCAGCTTTCAAACGAATTATCAGCCCCAGCATTTT. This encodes CASSFQTNYQPQHF.

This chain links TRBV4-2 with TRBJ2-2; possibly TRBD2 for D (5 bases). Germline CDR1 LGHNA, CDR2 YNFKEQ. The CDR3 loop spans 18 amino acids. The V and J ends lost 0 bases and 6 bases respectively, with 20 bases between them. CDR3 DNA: TGTGCCAGCAGCCAAGATGCCGTTTTTAGCGATTTGGCCGGGGAGCTGTTTTTT. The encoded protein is CASSQDAVFSDLAGELFF.

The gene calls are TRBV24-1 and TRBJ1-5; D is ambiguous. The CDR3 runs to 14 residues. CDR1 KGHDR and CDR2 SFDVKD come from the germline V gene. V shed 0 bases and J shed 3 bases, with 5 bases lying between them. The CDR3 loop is CATSDLSINQPQHF. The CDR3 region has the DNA TGTGCCACCAGTGATTTGTCGATCAATCAGCCCCAGCATTTT.

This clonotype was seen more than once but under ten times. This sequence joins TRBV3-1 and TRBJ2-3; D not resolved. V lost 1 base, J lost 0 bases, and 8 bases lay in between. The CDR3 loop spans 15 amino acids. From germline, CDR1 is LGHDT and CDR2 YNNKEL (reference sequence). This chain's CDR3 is CASSQGGLSTDTQYF. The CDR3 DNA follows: TGTGCCAGCAGCCAAGGAGGTCTTAGCACAGATACGCAGTATTTT.

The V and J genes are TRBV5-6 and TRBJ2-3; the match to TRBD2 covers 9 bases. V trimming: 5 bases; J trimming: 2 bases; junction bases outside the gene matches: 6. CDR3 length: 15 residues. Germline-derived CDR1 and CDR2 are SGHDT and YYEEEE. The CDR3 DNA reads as TGTGCCAGCAGTTCGGGACTAGCCATCACAGATACGCAGTATTTT. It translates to CASSSGLAITDTQYF.

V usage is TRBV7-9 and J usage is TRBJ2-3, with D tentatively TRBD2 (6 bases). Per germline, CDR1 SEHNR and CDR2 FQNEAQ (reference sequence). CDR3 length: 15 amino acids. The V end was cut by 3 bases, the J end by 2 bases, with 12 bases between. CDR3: CASSLTSRHTDTQYF. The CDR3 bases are TGTGCCAGCAGCTTGACTAGTCGCCACACAGATACGCAGTATTTT.

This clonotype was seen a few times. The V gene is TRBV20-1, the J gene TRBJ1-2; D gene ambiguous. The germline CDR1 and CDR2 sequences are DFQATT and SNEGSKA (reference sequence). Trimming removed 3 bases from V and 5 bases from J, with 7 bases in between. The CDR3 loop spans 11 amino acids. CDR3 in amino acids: CSASLGYGYTF. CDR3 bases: TGCAGTGCTAGTTTGGGGTATGGCTACACCTTC.

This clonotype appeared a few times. CDR3 residues: CASSSTSGYNEQFF. Here the CDR3 DNA reads TGTGCCAGCAGCTCTACTAGCGGATACAATGAGCAGTTCTTC. V gene TRBV7-9 combines with J gene TRBJ2-1, with 8 bases identical to TRBD2. In germline, CDR1 is SEHNR, CDR2 FQNEAQ (reference sequence). J gave up 4 bases and V 4 bases, and 3 bases lay outside the gene matches. CDR3 length: 14 residues.

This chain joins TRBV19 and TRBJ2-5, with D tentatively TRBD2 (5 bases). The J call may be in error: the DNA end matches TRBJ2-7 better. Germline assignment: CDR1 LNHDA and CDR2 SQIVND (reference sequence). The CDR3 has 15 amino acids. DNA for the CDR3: TGTGCCAGTAGATCTGCTACCTCGGAGGTCTACGAGCAGTACTTC. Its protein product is CASRSATSEVYEQYF.

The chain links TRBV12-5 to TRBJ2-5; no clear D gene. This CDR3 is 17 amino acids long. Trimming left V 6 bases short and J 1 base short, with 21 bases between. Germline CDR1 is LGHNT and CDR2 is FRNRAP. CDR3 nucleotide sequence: TGTGCTAGTGGAGTGGGAATCGGAATCGGATCCCAAGAGACCCAGTACTTC. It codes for CASGVGIGIGSQETQYF. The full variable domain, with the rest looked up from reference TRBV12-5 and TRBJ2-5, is DARVTQTPRHKVTEMGQEVTMRCQPILGHNTVFWYRQTMMQGLELLAYFRNRAPLDDSGMPKDRFSAEMPDATLATLKIQPSEPRDSAVYFCASGVGIGIGSQETQYFGPGTRLLVL.

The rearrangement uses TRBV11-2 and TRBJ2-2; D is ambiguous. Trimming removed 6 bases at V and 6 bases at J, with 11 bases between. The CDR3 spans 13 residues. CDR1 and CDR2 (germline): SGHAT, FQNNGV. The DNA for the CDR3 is TGTGCCAGCAGAGAACTACGTTCCGGGGAGCTGTTTTTT. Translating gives CASRELRSGELFF.

The CDR3 DNA reads TGTGCCAGCAGTGGGACAGGGACCTCTGGGGCCAACGTCCTGACTTTC. Its protein is CASSGTGTSGANVLTF. The chain links TRBV25-1 to TRBJ2-6; 8 bases match TRBD1. J gave up 0 bases and V 4 bases, and 2 bases lay outside the gene matches. CDR1 and CDR2 from the germline V gene are MGHDK and SYGVNS. The CDR3 totals 16 residues.

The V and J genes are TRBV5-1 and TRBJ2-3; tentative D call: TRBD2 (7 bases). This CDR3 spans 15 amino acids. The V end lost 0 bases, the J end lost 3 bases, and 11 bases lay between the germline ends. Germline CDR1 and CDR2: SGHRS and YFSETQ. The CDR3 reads CASSLVRGATDTQYF. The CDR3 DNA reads TGCGCCAGCAGCTTGGTCCGGGGGGCGACAGATACGCAGTATTTT.

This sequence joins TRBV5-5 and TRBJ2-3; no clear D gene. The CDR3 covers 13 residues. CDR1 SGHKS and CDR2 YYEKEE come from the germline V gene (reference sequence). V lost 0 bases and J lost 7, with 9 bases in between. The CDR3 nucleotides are TGTGCCAGCAGCTTGGGAGTAAGCAATACGCAGTATTTT. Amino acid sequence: CASSLGVSNTQYF.